The TCR beta chain under discussion was sequenced for a study of blood T cells in healthy people across ages. The donors, all healthy, were Caucasians living in Russia, aged roughly 6 to 100. RNA extraction gave at least 5.5 micrograms of total RNA per sample. This CDR3 is built from 14 residues. CDR1 is DFQATT, CDR2 SNEGSKA, per germline (reference sequence). The use of a sample-barcoded 5' primer and a J-beta primer mix characterized a second PCR of roughly 6 to 11 cycles. A template-switch adaptor that had 12 random nucleotides put a tag on each cDNA molecule. TCRdb fed the 5' RACE reads into MiXCR, producing one record per CDR3 protein. The sample lists about 1.8 million distinct CDR3 sequences; about 50% were seen once.

Sequencing input: blood. This receptor was taken from a middle-aged woman in good health. The V and J genes are TRBV20-1 and TRBJ2-5; D possibly corresponds to TRBD2 (6 bases). The J call is uncertain, as TRBJ2-7 better fits the DNA end. The CDR3 reads CSATTGTLGYEQYF. CDR3 nucleotide sequence: TGCAGTGCTACTACCGGGACTCTTGGGTACGAGCAGTACTTC.